This is a list of T cell receptor beta chains from one sample in a study of T cell repertoires in cytomegalovirus infection. TCRdb passed the reads through MiXCR, listing each CDR3 protein once. The sample lists 300,000 or so distinct CDR3 sequences, about a quarter occurring once. Input material: PBMCs. These receptors came from a human donor in good health (CMV status not recorded). Some clones in this sample may be carry-over from other donors' samples. CDR3s include the opening cysteine and the closing phenylalanine or tryptophan. A D gene is named only where the DNA matches it firmly. Expanded clones get a size class; other rows say once, few or many, or leave the size out.

j_gene: TRBJ2-1; d_gene: TRBD2; v_gene: TRBV7-3; abundance: many; CDR3aa: CASSLGRGGTYNEQFF; CDR3nt: TGTGCCAGCAGCTTAGGGCGGGGGGGAACCTACAATGAGCAGTTCTTC
j_gene: TRBJ2-7; d_gene: .; v_gene: TRBV6-5; abundance: .; CDR3aa: CASSYSGGTQNF; CDR3nt: TGTGCCAGCAGTTACTCGGGCGGGACCCAGAATTTC
j_gene: TRBJ2-5; d_gene: TRBD2; v_gene: TRBV7-2; abundance: .; CDR3aa: CASSTGLAGGETQYF; CDR3nt: TGTGCCAGCAGCACTGGACTAGCGGGAGGCGAGACCCAGTACTTC
j_gene: TRBJ2-1; d_gene: .; v_gene: TRBV5-1; abundance: .; CDR3aa: CASNPSGASSNEQFF; CDR3nt: TGCGCCAGCAACCCGAGCGGAGCCTCCTCCAATGAGCAGTTCTTC
j_gene: TRBJ1-1; d_gene: .; v_gene: TRBV12-3/TRBV12-4; abundance: many; CDR3aa: CASSLQQGLGTEAFF; CDR3nt: TGTGCCAGCAGTCTCCAACAGGGTTTGGGCACTGAAGCTTTCTTT
j_gene: TRBJ1-1; d_gene: .; v_gene: TRBV27; abundance: .; CDR3aa: CASSSRRTVAITEAFF; CDR3nt: TGTGCCAGCAGTTCGCGGAGGACAGTGGCGATCACTGAAGCTTTCTTT
j_gene: TRBJ1-5; d_gene: .; v_gene: TRBV19; abundance: few; CDR3aa: CASRAGTLRDQPQHF; CDR3nt: TGTGCCAGTAGGGCAGGAACCCTCCGGGATCAGCCCCAGCATTTT
j_gene: TRBJ1-5; d_gene: .; v_gene: TRBV7-8; abundance: few; CDR3aa: CASSPRPVSNQPQHF; CDR3nt: TGTGCCAGCAGCCCCCGCCCCGTTAGCAATCAGCCCCAGCATTTT
j_gene: TRBJ1-5; d_gene: .; v_gene: TRBV6-2/TRBV6-3; abundance: .; CDR3aa: CASSSRPERNQPQHF; CDR3nt: TGTGCCAGCAGTTCTAGACCGGAGCGAAATCAGCCCCAGCATTTT
j_gene: TRBJ1-1; d_gene: .; v_gene: TRBV7-9; abundance: many; CDR3aa: CASSSRVPAGNTEAFF; CDR3nt: TGTGCCAGCAGCTCCAGGGTCCCAGCGGGGAACACTGAAGCTTTCTTT
j_gene: TRBJ2-1; d_gene: TRBD2; v_gene: TRBV5-1; abundance: few; CDR3aa: CASSLEGLAGGGDEQFF; CDR3nt: TGCGCCAGCAGCTTGGAAGGACTAGCGGGAGGAGGTGATGAGCAGTTCTTC
j_gene: TRBJ2-2; d_gene: .; v_gene: TRBV27; abundance: .; CDR3aa: CASSYGAYNTGPLFF; CDR3nt: TGTGCCAGCAGTTACGGCGCCTATAACACCGGGCCACTGTTTTTT
j_gene: TRBJ2-5; d_gene: .; v_gene: TRBV7-2; abundance: many; CDR3aa: CASSLADLGSQYF; CDR3nt: TGTGCCAGCAGCTTAGCTGATTTGGGATCCCAGTACTTC
j_gene: TRBJ1-2; d_gene: .; v_gene: TRBV28; abundance: .; CDR3aa: CASSLSMGNSYGYTF; CDR3nt: TGTGCCAGCAGTTTATCAATGGGGAACTCCTATGGCTACACCTTC
j_gene: TRBJ1-5; d_gene: .; v_gene: TRBV7-2; abundance: many; CDR3aa: CASSLVGKINQPQHF; CDR3nt: TGTGCCAGCAGCTTAGTAGGCAAGATCAATCAGCCCCAGCATTTT
j_gene: TRBJ2-1; d_gene: .; v_gene: TRBV20-1; abundance: few; CDR3aa: CSASPGSSGLYNEQFF; CDR3nt: TGCAGTGCCAGCCCGGGATCGAGCGGACTTTACAACGAGCAGTTCTTC
j_gene: TRBJ2-1; d_gene: .; v_gene: TRBV5-6; abundance: .; CDR3aa: CASSLALVGFYNEQFF; CDR3nt: TGTGCCAGCAGCTTGGCCCTCGTAGGGTTCTACAATGAGCAGTTCTTC
j_gene: TRBJ2-1; d_gene: TRBD2; v_gene: TRBV7-8; abundance: many; CDR3aa: CASSYSGPNYNEQFF; CDR3nt: TGTGCCAGCAGCTATAGCGGGCCAAACTACAATGAGCAGTTCTTC
j_gene: TRBJ2-2; d_gene: TRBD1; v_gene: TRBV5-5; abundance: .; CDR3aa: CASSLIGQGVTGELFF; CDR3nt: TGTGCCAGCAGCCTTATTGGACAGGGGGTGACCGGGGAGCTGTTTTTT
j_gene: TRBJ1-2; d_gene: .; v_gene: TRBV2; abundance: few; CDR3aa: CASRDNNYGYTF; CDR3nt: TGTGCCAGCCGGGACAATAACTATGGCTACACCTTC
j_gene: TRBJ1-1; d_gene: TRBD1; v_gene: TRBV20-1; abundance: .; CDR3aa: CSARTGGTEAFF; CDR3nt: TGCAGTGCTAGAACAGGGGGCACTGAAGCTTTCTTT
j_gene: TRBJ2-4; d_gene: .; v_gene: TRBV19; abundance: few; CDR3aa: CASLDLAEKNIQYF; CDR3nt: TGTGCCAGTCTTGACCTGGCTGAAAAAAACATTCAGTACTTC
j_gene: TRBJ2-3; d_gene: TRBD2; v_gene: TRBV7-6; abundance: many; CDR3aa: CASSSGLAGQPGDTQYF; CDR3nt: TGTGCCAGCAGCTCGGGACTAGCGGGACAACCAGGGGATACGCAGTATTTT
j_gene: TRBJ2-1; d_gene: .; v_gene: TRBV7-7; abundance: many; CDR3aa: CASSLMSGSAEQFF; CDR3nt: TGTGCCAGCAGCTTAATGTCGGGGTCGGCTGAGCAGTTCTTC
j_gene: TRBJ2-7; d_gene: TRBD2; v_gene: TRBV15; abundance: few; CDR3aa: CATTASGGPYEQYF; CDR3nt: TGTGCCACCACAGCTAGCGGAGGACCCTACGAGCAGTACTTC
j_gene: TRBJ2-2; d_gene: TRBD2; v_gene: TRBV7-2; abundance: many; CDR3aa: CASSLGSGSYTGELFF; CDR3nt: TGTGCCAGCAGCTTAGGGAGCGGGAGTTACACCGGGGAGCTGTTTTTT
j_gene: TRBJ2-7; d_gene: TRBD2; v_gene: TRBV29-1; abundance: .; CDR3aa: CSVLRLADSYEQYF; CDR3nt: TGCAGCGTCCTTCGGCTAGCGGACTCCTACGAGCAGTACTTC